The 18 T cell receptor beta chains listed next were all sequenced from one sample in a study of early T cells in non-severe SARS-CoV-2 infection. TCRdb re-called the 5' RACE reads with MiXCR, one entry per CDR3 protein. The sample shows roughly 52,000 distinct CDR3 sequences, about 6% of them seen only once. Here the sequenced sample was whole blood, taken at baseline. These receptors were taken from an adult who was a healthcare worker with PCR-confirmed SARS-CoV-2 infection or an uninfected control (not recorded which).

In this sample, this clonotype turned up many times. The V gene is TRBV11-2, the J gene TRBJ1-1, with 10 bases lining up with TRBD1. Losses at the gene ends were 1 base for V and 13 bases for J; bases not matched to a gene: 15. This CDR3 spans 16 amino acids. Germline values: CDR1 SGHAT, CDR2 FQNNGV. The CDR3 is CASSLGPTGTGAAGFF. The CDR3, as DNA: TGTGCCAGCAGCTTAGGCCCCACCGGGACAGGGGCAGCAGGTTTCTTT.

This clonotype was counted at least ten times. V usage is TRBV27 and J usage is TRBJ2-3; a possible D gene is TRBD2 (6 bases). The CDR3 is made up of 14 amino acids. V was shortened by 1 base and J by 8 bases, with 13 bases between the two germline ends. Germline CDR1 and CDR2: MNHEY and SMNVEV (reference sequence). The CDR3 bases are TGTGCCAGCAGTTTATACGGGGGAACCGCTACGCAGTATTTT. This gives the protein CASSLYGGTATQYF.

J is TRBJ2-1 and V is TRBV12-3 or TRBV12-4, with D possibly called TRBD1 or TRBD2 (6 bases each). V gave up 3 bases and J gave up 7 bases, with 16 bases separating them. This CDR3 has 15 amino acids. This chain's CDR3 is CASSFEGGFGNEQFF. CDR3 sequence (DNA): TGTGCCAGCAGTTTTGAGGGGGGTTTCGGGAATGAGCAGTTCTTC.

This chain uses TRBV7-2 with TRBJ1-2; D may be TRBD1 (5 bases). CDR3 length: 14 residues. Germline-derived CDR1 and CDR2 are SGHTA and FQGNSA. Trimming took off 2 bases at V and 2 bases at J, with 9 bases between the two ends. CDR3 nucleotides: TGTGCCAGCAGCTTATGGGGCAGAAACTATGGCTACACCTTC. This encodes CASSLWGRNYGYTF.

This clonotype was seen ten or more times. The chain carries TRBV12-3 or TRBV12-4 and TRBJ2-1; D tentatively reads TRBD1 or TRBD2 (5 bases each). The CDR3 extends over 15 amino acids. The V end lost 3 bases, the J end lost 6 bases, and 15 bases lay between the germline ends. In DNA form, the CDR3 reads TGTGCCAGCAGTTTCGGGCAGGGACGGTCCAATGAGCAGTTCTTC. Residues: CASSFGQGRSNEQFF.

The table lists this clonotype with many counts. The genes are TRBV25-1 and TRBJ2-5, with a weak D call TRBD1 (5 bases). The V end was cut by 4 bases, the J end by 4 bases, with 10 bases between. The CDR3 contains 13 residues. Germline CDR1 reads MGHDK; CDR2 reads SYGVNS. CDR3 region: CASSARGVETQYF. The CDR3 DNA reads as TGTGCCAGCAGTGCAAGGGGCGTAGAGACCCAGTACTTC.

This clonotype showed up just a few times. This chain links TRBV6-2 or TRBV6-3 with TRBJ1-5; perhaps TRBD1 as D (5 bases). The CDR3 runs 14 residues. Germline CDR1 MNHEY, CDR2 SVGEGT. V was cut by 0 bases and J by 5 bases, with 8 bases left in between. The chain's CDR3 is CASSYSGGDQPQHF. The CDR3 DNA follows: TGTGCCAGCAGTTACTCTGGGGGTGATCAGCCCCAGCATTTT.

This clonotype has just a few counts. The rearrangement links TRBV9 to TRBJ2-1; 8 bases fit TRBD2. Trimming cost V 1 base and J 9 bases; bases outside gene matches: 6. From germline, CDR1 is SGDLS and CDR2 YYNGEE. The CDR3 has 14 amino acids. The CDR3 nucleotides are TGTGCCAGCAGCGTAATCACTAGCGGTAGTGAGCAGTTCTTC. Protein product: CASSVITSGSEQFF. Filled out from reference TRBV9 and TRBJ2-1, the complete variable domain reads DSGVTQTPKHLITATGQRVTLRCSPRSGDLSVYWYQQSLDQGLQFLIQYYNGEERAKGNILERFSAQQFPDLHSELNLSSLELGDSALYFCASSVITSGSEQFFGPGTRLTVL.

The chain employs TRBV2 and TRBJ1-5; D gene unclear. V lost 3 bases to trimming and J lost 0 bases, with 9 bases between them. Germline V gene lookup returns CDR1 SNHLY and CDR2 FYNNEI. The CDR3 has 15 amino acids. In nucleotides, the CDR3 is TGTGCCAGCAGTGATTCCGCTTATAGCAATCAGCCCCAGCATTTT. Translation: CASSDSAYSNQPQHF. Supplemented by reference TRBV2 and TRBJ1-5, the full variable domain reads EPEVTQTPSHQVTQMGQEVILRCVPISNHLYFYWYRQILGQKVEFLVSFYNNEISEKSEIFDDQFSVERPDGSNFTLKIRSTKLEDSAMYFCASSDSAYSNQPQHFGDGTRLSIL.

The table lists this clonotype with many counts. The chain carries TRBV7-2 and TRBJ2-1; D is undetermined. CDR1 and CDR2 from the germline V gene are SGHTA and FQGNSA. The V gene lost 1 base and the J gene lost 4 bases, with 5 bases spanning the gap. The CDR3 extends over 13 amino acids. The CDR3 DNA reads as TGTGCCAGCAGCTTAGTCCAGTACAATGAGCAGTTCTTC. Translated: CASSLVQYNEQFF.

This clonotype has at least ten counts. The J gene is TRBJ1-1, the V gene TRBV12-3 or TRBV12-4; D unresolved. The CDR3 loop spans 13 amino acids. V was cut by 2 bases and J by 1 base, with 5 bases left in between. CDR3 region: CASSLQQNTEAFF. The CDR3, as DNA: TGTGCCAGCAGTTTACAGCAGAACACTGAAGCTTTCTTT.

The CDR3 nucleotides read TGTGCCAGCAGCGTAGGGGCAGGGGCAGTCGCTGAAGCTTTCTTT. Translation gives CASSVGAGAVAEAFF. V gene TRBV9 combines with J gene TRBJ1-1; D perhaps matches TRBD1 (6 bases). Germline CDR1 is SGDLS and CDR2 is YYNGEE. The CDR3 runs 15 residues. V lost 0 bases and J 6 bases, leaving 15 bases between the germline ends. The variable domain in full, completed from reference TRBV9 and TRBJ1-1, reads DSGVTQTPKHLITATGQRVTLRCSPRSGDLSVYWYQQSLDQGLQFLIQYYNGEERAKGNILERFSAQQFPDLHSELNLSSLELGDSALYFCASSVGAGAVAEAFFGQGTRLTVV.

This clonotype was counted many times. The chain links TRBV20-1 to TRBJ1-5, with D possibly TRBD1 on 6 matching bases. The V end lost 4 bases, the J end lost 11 bases, and 12 bases lay between the germline ends. This CDR3 comprises 11 residues. CDR1 and CDR2 (germline): DFQATT, SNEGSKA (reference sequence). The CDR3 nucleotides read TGCAGTGCTAAACAGGGTCTGGCCCAGCATTTT. Its protein is CSAKQGLAQHF.

V usage is TRBV29-1 and J usage is TRBJ2-5, with 9 bases fitting TRBD2. CDR1 is SQVTM and CDR2 is ANQGSEA in the germline V gene. With 5 bases clipped from V and 4 bases from J, the junction kept 5 bases outside the gene matches. The CDR3 extends over 13 amino acids. Here the CDR3 DNA reads TGCAGCGTTAAGCGGGGGGCAGGAGAGACCCAGTACTTC. Protein: CSVKRGAGETQYF.

This clonotype appeared a few times. The chain combines TRBV29-1 with TRBJ1-2, with D perhaps TRBD1 (5 bases). This CDR3 is 13 amino acids long. V lost 7 bases to trimming and J lost 8 bases, with 20 bases between them. In germline, CDR1 is SQVTM, CDR2 ANQGSEA. DNA of the CDR3: TGCAGCGCCAGGGACTCCAAGCAAGGGGGCTACACCTTC. Residues: CSARDSKQGGYTF. Supplemented by reference TRBV29-1 and TRBJ1-2, the full variable domain reads SAVISQKPSRDICQRGTSLTIQCQVDSQVTMMFWYRQQPGQSLTLIATANQGSEATYESGFVIDKFPISRPNLTFSTLTVSNMSPEDSSIYLCSARDSKQGGYTFGSGTRLTVV.

This clonotype was observed a few times. The gene calls are TRBV29-1 and TRBJ1-1, with a tentative D call TRBD1 (6 bases). V dropped 4 bases and J dropped 0 bases, with 9 bases sitting between them. Germline V gene lookup returns CDR1 SQVTM and CDR2 ANQGSEA. CDR3 size: 13 residues. The CDR3 sequence is CSVGGRMNTEAFF. CDR3 DNA: TGCAGCGTTGGGGGGCGTATGAACACTGAAGCTTTCTTT.

This clonotype was picked up many times. The CDR3 here is CASTPGQNTGELFF. CDR3 coding DNA: TGTGCCAGCACGCCGGGACAGAACACCGGGGAGCTGTTTTTT. The rearrangement uses TRBV2 and TRBJ2-2, with a tentative D call TRBD1 (6 bases). V lost 7 bases and J lost 1, with 10 bases in between. Germline lookup yields CDR1 SNHLY and CDR2 FYNNEI. The CDR3 extends over 14 amino acids.

V and J are TRBV6-1 and TRBJ2-4; a weak D match, TRBD1 (6 bases). Looked up from germline, CDR1 is MNHNS and CDR2 is SASEGT. Trimming left V 0 bases short and J 0 bases short, with 18 bases between. This CDR3 comprises 19 residues. CDR3 in amino acids: CASSEARGFVELAKNIQYF. CDR3 DNA sequence: TGTGCCAGCAGTGAAGCGAGGGGGTTCGTTGAGTTAGCCAAAAACATTCAGTACTTC.